This record concerns one T cell receptor beta chain sequence. Repertoires were generated with immunoSEQ multiplex PCR, while TCRdb's copy carries only in-frame clones and drops some. The sample contains 35,000 to 40,000 clones, 80% to 95% of which appear only once. The CDR3 runs 17 residues. The V gene end was trimmed by 2 bases and the J gene end by 4 bases; junction bases not matched to a gene: 9. CDR1 is KGHSH and CDR2 is LQKENI in the germline V gene. The data were obtained in a study of PD-L1 blockade in urothelial cancer. This sequence joins TRBV18 and TRBJ1-4; 8 positions agree with TRBD1. The specimen was PBMCs, collected around atezolizumab (anti-PD-L1) treatment. This clonotype was sampled from a man in his 70s with urothelial cancer. The CDR3 DNA reads as TGTGCCAGCTCACCAAACCAGGGGGCCCTAGGTAATGAAAAACTGTTTTTT. This encodes CASSPNQGALGNEKLFF.